This entry concerns a single T cell receptor beta chain. Its antigen is not known. The entry originates in a study of OX40 agonist ivuxolimab in advanced cancers. Turning to the study itself: Three partial responders included one hepatocellular carcinoma patient and two cutaneous melanoma patients. Regarding the study as a whole: Average numbers of expanded clones were greater in CD8+ T cells than in CD4+.

This CDR3 region has 15 residues. V was clipped by 6 bases and J by 0 bases, with 12 bases between them. Germline loops: CDR1 LNHDA, CDR2 SQIVND (reference sequence). Here immunoSEQ multiplex PCR was the method, and the copy in TCRdb shows in-frame clones only, minus some. There are about 61,000 clones in the sample; approximately 81% occur only once, and around 0.52% lies in the top ten. This chain links TRBV19 with TRBJ1-5; D is unresolved. The receptor was derived from an adult with an advanced solid tumor such as melanoma, head and neck, liver or kidney cancer. The input for sequencing was CD4+ or CD8+ T cells sorted from blood, taken in a trial of the OX40 agonist ivuxolimab. The CDR3 coding sequence is TGTGCCAGTAGCTGGGCAGCCTATAGCAATCAGCCCCAGCATTTT. Translation gives CASSWAAYSNQPQHF. The full variable domain, its missing parts supplied by reference TRBV19 and TRBJ1-5, is DGGITQSPKYLFRKEGQNVTLSCEQNLNHDAMYWYRQDPGQGLRLIYYSQIVNDFQKGDIAEGYSVSREKKESFPLTVTSAQKNPTAFYLCASSWAAYSNQPQHFGDGTRLSIL.